The clone carrying this TCR beta chain occurred many times. What it recognizes is unknown. The data are from a study of T cells after yellow fever vaccination. Overall study results and limits: FACS-sorted repertoires might harbor abundant contaminating clonotypes from the bulk population. Among primary-vaccination clones, most reappeared after the booster, at roughly 96% for CD4 and 85% to 90% for CD8.

Trimming took 5 bases from V and 1 from J; bases not matched to a gene: 4. CDR1 is SGHTA, CDR2 FQGNSA, per germline. There are 15 residues in the CDR3. In making TCR cDNA, 5'RACE template switching added a universal primer site and UMIs to it. TCRdb reprocessed the 5' RACE reads with MiXCR, giving one entry per CDR3 protein. The sample holds fewer than 350,000 distinct CDR3 sequences, approximately 4.3% seen once. The clonotype was recovered from a man aged 18 to 30 who received the YFV17D yellow fever vaccine. The input for sequencing was PBMCs, taken 15 days after the yellow fever booster vaccination. The V call is TRBV7-2, the J call TRBJ2-2; 7 bases are a match to TRBD2. The CDR3 here is CASSLPGGNTGELFF. The CDR3 DNA reads as TGTGCCAGCAGCCTACCGGGGGGGAACACCGGGGAGCTGTTTTTT.